These 25 T cell receptor beta chains share one sample of origin, sequenced in a study of technical replicates of blood from several donors. Using immunoSEQ multiplex PCR, the repertoire was profiled, and TCRdb retains in-frame clones only, with some absent. This table holds 85,000 to 100,000 clones, approximately 95% found once. The sample was T cells isolated from PBMCs. The receptors derive from a human donor in good health.

CDR3 sequence reads: CASSPNGRVSYEQYF. DNA for the CDR3: TGTGCCAGCTCACCCAACGGCAGGGTCTCCTACGAGCAGTACTTC. The chain joins TRBV18 to TRBJ2-7, with D possibly being TRBD1 (5 bases). Per germline, CDR1 KGHSH and CDR2 LQKENI. Trimming cost V 3 bases and J 0 bases, with 12 bases left between them. This CDR3 is built from 15 residues.

The genes are TRBV29-1 and TRBJ2-1; weak D call: TRBD1 (7 bases). Trimming stripped 2 bases from V and 7 bases from J, with 33 bases between. The CDR3 spans 20 residues. Germline CDR1 and CDR2: SQVTM and ANQGSEA. The CDR3 loop reads CSVELKKGAVRLAIKNEQFF. The CDR3, as DNA: TGCAGCGTTGAACTGAAGAAGGGGGCTGTTCGCCTAGCGATAAAGAATGAGCAGTTCTTC.

The V gene is TRBV5-1, the J gene TRBJ2-2, with TRBD1 matching 8 bases. CDR1 and CDR2 (germline): SGHRS, YFSETQ. There are 15 residues in the CDR3. The V and J ends lost 2 bases and 4 bases, in that order; junction bases with no gene match: 4. CDR3 bases: TGCGCCAGCAGCTTAGGACAGGGTGGCACCGGGGAGCTGTTTTTT. This sequence encodes CASSLGQGGTGELFF.

The chain couples TRBV10-1 to TRBJ2-1; no reliable D call. V was cut by 3 bases and J by 4 bases, with 13 bases left in between. The CDR3 totals 15 residues. Germline-derived CDR1 and CDR2 are WNHNN and SYGVQD (reference sequence). CDR3 sequence reads: CASSEAQRSYNEQFF. The CDR3 nucleotides are TGCGCCAGCAGTGAAGCACAGAGATCGTACAATGAGCAGTTCTTC.

The gene calls are TRBV7-2 and TRBJ1-5; the match to TRBD1 covers 8 bases. The CDR3 is 18 amino acids. CDR1 SGHTA and CDR2 FQGNSA come from the germline V gene. Losses at the gene ends were 0 bases for V and 7 bases for J; bases not matched to a gene: 14. The CDR3 loop reads CASSLALRDRTIGQPQHF. The CDR3 region has the DNA TGTGCCAGCAGCTTAGCGCTAAGGGACAGGACTATTGGCCAGCCCCAGCATTTT.

V is TRBV4-2 and J is TRBJ2-1; 10 bases line up with TRBD2. V shed 2 bases and J 9 bases; nucleotides not matched to a gene: 7. The germline V gene encodes CDR1 LGHNA and CDR2 YNFKEQ. The CDR3 contains 15 residues. The CDR3, as DNA: TGTGCCAGCAGCCAACGGCTAGCGGGAGTGGGTGAGCAGTTCTTC. Amino acid sequence: CASSQRLAGVGEQFF.

The chain is built from TRBV29-1 and TRBJ1-5; possibly TRBD1 for D (5 bases). This CDR3 contains 14 residues. From germline, CDR1 is SQVTM and CDR2 ANQGSEA. V lost 4 bases and J 0 bases, leaving 10 bases between the germline ends. The DNA of the CDR3 is TGCAGCGTTGTGTTGGGGCATAGCAATCAGCCCCAGCATTTT. This gives the protein CSVVLGHSNQPQHF.

In this sample, this clone turned up once. The gene calls are TRBV5-6 and TRBJ2-3; D call uncertain. The CDR3 sequence is 14 residues long. V was clipped by 4 bases and J by 2 bases, with 11 bases between them. Germline V gene data show CDR1 as SGHDT and CDR2 as YYEEEE. The CDR3 loop reads CASSHQTFTDTQYF. The CDR3 DNA sequence: TGTGCCAGCAGCCATCAGACTTTCACAGATACGCAGTATTTT.

This sequence joins TRBV5-1 and TRBJ2-1, with 9 bases matching TRBD2. CDR3 length: 15 amino acids. The junction had 5 bases not matched to a gene; V was cut back by 3 bases and J by 4 bases. Germline V gene lookup returns CDR1 SGHRS and CDR2 YFSETQ. The CDR3 loop reads CASSWSGGPYNEQFF. DNA of the CDR3: TGCGCCAGCAGCTGGAGCGGGGGGCCGTACAATGAGCAGTTCTTC. The full variable domain, completed using reference TRBV5-1 and TRBJ2-1, is KAGVTQTPRYLIKTRGQQVTLSCSPISGHRSVSWYQQTPGQGLQFLFEYFSETQRNKGNFPGRFSGRQFSNSRSEMNVSTLELGDSALYLCASSWSGGPYNEQFFGPGTRLTVL.

This clone was seen a single time. The J gene is TRBJ1-4, the V gene TRBV15; the D is unclear. The CDR3 has 15 amino acids. The ends were cut back, 0 bases at V and 7 bases at J, with 12 bases in the middle. Germline V gene data show CDR1 as LNHNV and CDR2 as YYDKDF (reference sequence). CDR3 residues: CATSRDRGRSEKLFF. For the CDR3, the DNA is TGTGCCACCAGCAGAGATCGCGGGAGGAGTGAAAAACTGTTTTTT.

The count of this clone is one. The chain recombines TRBV30 with TRBJ2-7; 7 bases map to TRBD2. Germline V gene data show CDR1 as GTSNPN and CDR2 as SVGIG (reference sequence). V lost 1 base, J lost 0 bases, and 9 bases stayed unmatched. CDR3 size: 16 residues. As DNA, the CDR3 is TGTGCCTGGAGTGCATCCCAATGGGACTACTCCTACGAGCAGTACTTC. Encoded protein: CAWSASQWDYSYEQYF.

The chain is built from TRBV5-6 and TRBJ1-5, with 8 bases aligning to TRBD1. This CDR3 has 14 amino acids. V was pared by 6 bases and J by 4 bases, with 6 bases of the junction left unmatched. In germline, CDR1 is SGHDT, CDR2 YYEEEE. CDR3 loop: CASTFRQGNQPQHF. CDR3 coding DNA: TGTGCCAGCACCTTCCGACAGGGGAATCAGCCCCAGCATTTT.

The V gene is TRBV19, the J gene TRBJ2-7; 11 nucleotides agree with TRBD2. This CDR3 contains 14 residues. Germline V gives CDR1 LNHDA, CDR2 SQIVND (reference sequence). The trim removed 6 bases at V and 3 bases at J, leaving 4 bases unmatched. The CDR3 reads CASSLLAGVYEQYF. CDR3 coding DNA: TGTGCCAGTAGCCTACTAGCGGGGGTCTACGAGCAGTACTTC.

The rearrangement uses TRBV2 and TRBJ2-5; unclear D gene. CDR3 length: 10 amino acids. Between the trimmed V and J ends, which lost 8 bases and 9 bases, there was a span of 10 bases. Germline-derived CDR1 and CDR2 are SNHLY and FYNNEI. CDR3 loop: CASQFVAQYF. The DNA of the CDR3 is TGTGCCAGCCAGTTCGTGGCCCAGTACTTC.

The genes are TRBV4-2 and TRBJ1-6; D gene uncertain. CDR1 and CDR2 (germline): LGHNA, YNFKEQ. This CDR3 has 16 amino acids. Trimming removed 1 base from V and 6 bases from J, with 13 bases in between. CDR3 region: CASSQAFWAVNSPLHF. For the CDR3, the DNA is TGTGCCAGCAGCCAAGCTTTCTGGGCTGTTAATTCACCCCTCCACTTT.

Only one count was recorded for this clone. The CDR3 coding sequence is TGTGCCAGTAGCACTAGAGGAGAAGAGACCCAGTACTTC. It translates to CASSTRGEETQYF. The chain combines TRBV19 with TRBJ2-5; D possibly corresponds to TRBD2 (5 bases). V shed 6 bases and J shed 3 bases, with 11 bases lying between them. This CDR3 has 13 amino acids. CDR1 LNHDA and CDR2 SQIVND come from the germline V gene (reference sequence).

The rearrangement links TRBV19 to TRBJ1-2, with unresolved D. CDR3 length: 16 amino acids. The germline gives CDR1 LNHDA, CDR2 SQIVND (reference sequence). Trimming took 0 bases from V and 2 from J, leaving 13 bases between them. The CDR3: CASSIEQRETNYGYTF. DNA for the CDR3: TGTGCCAGTAGTATAGAGCAAAGGGAGACAAACTATGGCTACACCTTC. Combining the CDR3 with reference TRBV19 and TRBJ1-2 gives the whole variable domain DGGITQSPKYLFRKEGQNVTLSCEQNLNHDAMYWYRQDPGQGLRLIYYSQIVNDFQKGDIAEGYSVSREKKESFPLTVTSAQKNPTAFYLCASSIEQRETNYGYTFGSGTRLTVV.

The V and J genes are TRBV29-1 and TRBJ1-1, with 7 bases identical to TRBD1. The V gene's germline CDR1 is SQVTM and CDR2 ANQGSEA. This CDR3 region has 15 residues. The ends lost 5 bases at V and 3 bases at J; junction bases unmatched: 12. The CDR3: CSVPRQGGGYTEAFF. In DNA, the CDR3 is TGCAGCGTTCCCAGACAGGGAGGAGGGTACACTGAAGCTTTCTTT.

This chain connects TRBV5-1 to TRBJ1-1; D is ambiguous. With 0 bases removed from V and 0 bases from J, the gap between germline ends came to 3 bases. This CDR3 is 13 amino acids long. Looked up from germline, CDR1 is SGHRS and CDR2 is YFSETQ. In nucleotides, the CDR3 is TGCGCCAGCAGCTTGGTAGTGAACACTGAAGCTTTCTTT. Translated, it gives CASSLVVNTEAFF.

On this clone itself: The same CDR3 arises from other DNA sequences in this sample as well. The chain carries TRBV5-1 and TRBJ1-5, with D possibly being TRBD1 (5 bases). With 0 bases removed from V and 5 bases from J, the gap between germline ends came to 6 bases. CDR1 and CDR2 from the germline V gene are SGHRS and YFSETQ. The CDR3 loop spans 13 amino acids. The CDR3 spells CASSLGGDQPQHF. CDR3 DNA sequence: TGCGCCAGCAGCTTGGGGGGGGATCAGCCCCAGCATTTT.

This chain links TRBV30 with TRBJ1-1, with 10 bases lining up with TRBD1. The length of the CDR3 is 16 residues. V shed 1 base, J shed 4 bases, and the junction held 9 bases outside the gene matches. Germline-derived CDR1 and CDR2 are GTSNPN and SVGIG (reference sequence). CDR3 sequence reads: CAWSGQGAKKGTEAFF. In DNA form, the CDR3 reads TGTGCCTGGAGTGGACAGGGGGCGAAAAAGGGCACTGAAGCTTTCTTT.

The genes are TRBV2 and TRBJ2-3; D is undetermined. Trimming removed 4 bases from V and 0 bases from J, with 11 bases in between. There are 15 residues in the CDR3. Germline V lookup: CDR1 SNHLY, CDR2 FYNNEI. The CDR3 coding sequence is TGTGCCAGCAGTGCGGTGCGAACTAGCACAGATACGCAGTATTTT. Translation gives CASSAVRTSTDTQYF.

The genes are TRBV5-5 and TRBJ1-3; D might be TRBD1 (6 bases). CDR3 length equals 17 residues. Germline assignment: CDR1 SGHKS and CDR2 YYEKEE (reference sequence). V lost 1 base to trimming and J lost 0 bases, with 14 bases between them. This CDR3 is CASSLRRQASSGNTIYF. DNA for the CDR3: TGTGCCAGCAGCTTGAGGCGACAGGCAAGCTCTGGAAACACCATATATTTT.

V is TRBV5-1 and J is TRBJ2-3; the match to TRBD1 covers 12 bases. Trimming removed 4 bases from V and 5 bases from J; junction bases left unmatched: 20. The germline V gene encodes CDR1 SGHRS and CDR2 YFSETQ. The CDR3 covers 20 residues. In DNA form, the CDR3 reads TGCGCCAGCAGCGCGGGGACAGGGGGCGGGTCGGGAGGGGTCGGAGATACGCAGTATTTT. Protein sequence: CASSAGTGGGSGGVGDTQYF.

The rearrangement joins TRBV11-2 to TRBJ2-7; 8 bases are shared with TRBD2. CDR1 and CDR2 from the germline V gene are SGHAT and FQNNGV. The CDR3 loop spans 16 amino acids. The V and J ends lost 1 base and 6 bases, in that order; junction bases with no gene match: 11. The CDR3 region has the DNA TGTGCCAGCAGCTTAGGGACCGGCGGGGGGCCACGCGAGCAGTACTTC. Translated: CASSLGTGGGPREQYF.